This T cell receptor beta chain was found in a study of blood T cell repertoires in COVID-19. The germline V gene has CDR1 SGHTA and CDR2 FQGNSA. V gave up 5 bases and J gave up 9 bases; unmatched junction bases: 13. The CDR3 has 15 amino acids. Using immunoSEQ multiplex PCR, the repertoire was profiled, and TCRdb retains in-frame clones only, with some absent. The table includes a few hundred thousand clones, roughly 87% detected once. This sequence joins TRBV7-2 and TRBJ2-1; 7 nucleotides match TRBD1. What was sequenced was PBMCs or T cells enriched from blood (not recorded which). This TCR derives from a woman in her twenties or thirties who had recovered from COVID-19. For the CDR3, the DNA is TGTGCCAGCAGCGCGACGGCAACCAACAGGGGTGAGCAGTTCTTC. It codes for CASSATATNRGEQFF.